The 24 T cell receptor beta chains presented below share a single source sample, sequenced in a study of blood T cell repertoires in COVID-19. The method was immunoSEQ multiplex PCR; TCRdb's version includes in-frame clones alone and lacks a portion of them. Among roughly 87,000 clones listed, roughly 88% were seen once. Source material: peripheral blood. These receptors were obtained from a man aged 55 to 70 with acute or convalescent COVID-19.

The chain joins TRBV11-2 to TRBJ2-7, with 8 bases aligning to TRBD2. Germline CDR1 SGHAT, CDR2 FQNNGV. With 1 base clipped from V and 3 bases from J, the junction kept 11 bases outside the gene matches. The CDR3 sequence is 17 residues long. CDR3 loop: CASSLAPTGGTFYEQYF. The CDR3 DNA reads TGTGCCAGCAGCTTAGCCCCAACGGGGGGGACCTTCTACGAGCAGTACTTC.

The chain employs TRBV4-1 and TRBJ2-5, with TRBD2 identical over 12 bases. The CDR3 extends over 17 amino acids. CDR1 is MGHRA and CDR2 is YSYEKL in the germline V gene. V dropped 0 bases and J dropped 3; count of bases not matched to a gene: 5. The CDR3 sequence: CASSQDLRLAGEETQYF. Here the CDR3 DNA reads TGCGCCAGCAGCCAAGATTTGAGACTAGCGGGGGAAGAGACCCAGTACTTC.

V is TRBV27 and J is TRBJ2-3; 8 bases are a match to TRBD2. CDR1 is MNHEY and CDR2 is SMNVEV in the germline V gene (reference sequence). The length of the CDR3 is 15 residues. V lost 4 bases, J lost 0 bases, and 3 bases stayed unmatched. CDR3 residues: CASSSRLASTDTQYF. CDR3 DNA: TGTGCCAGCAGTTCCCGACTAGCGAGCACAGATACGCAGTATTTT.

This sequence joins TRBV21-1 and TRBJ1-5; the DNA was not compared with TRBD1, the D call given in the table. TRBV21-1 counts as a pseudogene. The CDR3 totals 17 residues. CDR3: CASSGQLPRCRSQPQHF. DNA for the CDR3: TGTGCCAGCAGCGGACAGCTCCCTCGTTGTAGGAGTCAGCCCCAGCATTTT.

About this clone itself: The sample has other DNA sequences that encode this CDR3 too. V is TRBV4-1 and J is TRBJ2-7; D might be TRBD1 (6 bases). V was pared by 1 base and J by 4 bases, with 14 bases between. The CDR3 has 15 residues. Germline CDR1 is MGHRA and CDR2 is YSYEKL. The CDR3 nucleotides are TGCGCCAGCAGCCAAGGGGGGACACCCTTATACGAGCAGTACTTC. Its translation is CASSQGGTPLYEQYF.

This chain connects TRBV24-1 to TRBJ1-1; D not resolved. Germline values: CDR1 KGHDR, CDR2 SFDVKD. The CDR3 is 13 amino acids. V shed 2 bases and J shed 3 bases, with 6 bases lying between them. The chain's CDR3 is CATSDSHHTEAFF. The CDR3 coding sequence is TGTGCCACCAGTGATTCCCATCACACTGAAGCTTTCTTT.

The chain uses TRBV7-9 and TRBJ2-2; 7 bases are shared with TRBD1. The CDR3 has 16 residues. Germline V gene data show CDR1 as SEHNR and CDR2 as FQNEAQ (reference sequence). V lost 1 base and J lost 6; bases outside the gene matches: 8. DNA for the CDR3: TGTGCCAGCAGCTTAGGAGGGGGACAGAGCCCCGGGGAGCTGTTTTTT. Its translation: CASSLGGGQSPGELFF.

As regards this clone: At one boundary the junction diverges from the germline segment, which might be a read error. This sequence joins TRBV30 and TRBJ2-7, with TRBD1 as a possible D gene (5 bases). This CDR3 contains 10 residues. Germline lookup yields CDR1 GTSNPN and CDR2 SVGIG (reference sequence). The CDR3 bases are TGTACCTGGGGCCACTACGAGCAGTACTTC. Amino acids: CTWGHYEQYF.

V gene TRBV6-6 combines with J gene TRBJ1-1; D is perhaps TRBD1 (5 bases). This CDR3 is built from 13 residues. V gave up 7 bases and J gave up 0 bases, with 9 bases separating them. CDR1 is MNHNY, CDR2 SVGAGI, per germline (reference sequence). CDR3 amino acids: CASKGALNTEAFF. The CDR3 DNA follows: TGTGCCAGCAAAGGGGCCCTGAACACTGAAGCTTTCTTT.

V and J are TRBV7-9 and TRBJ1-1, with 8 bases aligning to TRBD1. J was trimmed by 6 bases and V by 3 bases; bases with no gene match: 9. In germline, CDR1 is SEHNR, CDR2 FQNEAQ (reference sequence). The CDR3 loop spans 15 amino acids. The CDR3 is CASSLTGAKDPEAFF. CDR3 sequence (DNA): TGTGCCAGCAGCTTGACAGGGGCGAAAGATCCTGAAGCTTTCTTT.

V gene TRBV27 combines with J gene TRBJ2-3, with TRBD2 identical over 9 bases. J lost 2 bases, V lost 7 bases, and 4 bases had no gene match. The germline V gene has CDR1 MNHEY and CDR2 SMNVEV (reference sequence). The length of the CDR3 is 14 residues. As DNA, the CDR3 is TGTGCCAGCATGTTAGCGGGGGACACAGATACGCAGTATTTT. The encoded protein is CASMLAGDTDTQYF.

This chain uses TRBV7-9 with TRBJ1-2; TRBD1 matches 9 bases. This CDR3 is built from 15 residues. The germline V gene encodes CDR1 SEHNR and CDR2 FQNEAQ (reference sequence). Losses at the gene ends were 5 bases for V and 6 bases for J; bases not matched to a gene: 10. Here the CDR3 DNA reads TGTGCCAGCAGCATCCGGGACAGGGTTTCAGATGGCTACACCTTC. It is translated as CASSIRDRVSDGYTF.

The V gene is TRBV5-6, the J gene TRBJ2-2, with 8 bases fitting TRBD1. CDR3 length: 14 amino acids. Germline V lookup: CDR1 SGHDT, CDR2 YYEEEE. V gave up 7 bases and J gave up 0 bases; unmatched junction bases: 2. CDR3 sequence: CASRQGPNTGELFF. The CDR3 DNA is TGTGCCAGCCGACAGGGGCCGAACACCGGGGAGCTGTTTTTT.

The rearrangement joins TRBV4-1 to TRBJ1-1; D unresolved. Trimming pared 1 base from V and 6 bases from J, leaving 18 bases between. The CDR3 is made up of 16 amino acids. CDR1 and CDR2 (germline): MGHRA, YSYEKL. The CDR3 loop reads CASSQGVRGKPSEAFF. For the CDR3, the DNA is TGCGCCAGCAGCCAAGGGGTCCGAGGAAAACCCTCTGAAGCTTTCTTT.

This clone was picked up one time. V is TRBV28 and J is TRBJ2-7; 7 bases match TRBD1. Germline values: CDR1 MDHEN, CDR2 SYDVKM. CDR3 length: 14 residues. J gave up 2 bases and V 5 bases, and 6 bases lay outside the gene matches. CDR3 DNA sequence: TGTGCCAGCAGTCACGACAGGGTAGCCTACGAGCAGTACTTC. This gives the protein CASSHDRVAYEQYF.

A few counts support this clone. The rearrangement uses TRBV5-8 and TRBJ1-1, with D perhaps matching TRBD1 (6 bases). The V end was cut by 4 bases, the J end by 5 bases, with 15 bases between. The germline CDR1 and CDR2 sequences are SGHTS and YDEGEE. The CDR3 is 14 amino acids. This CDR3 reads CASSLLQGRTEAFF. As DNA, the CDR3 is TGTGCCAGCAGCCTTTTACAGGGTAGGACTGAAGCTTTCTTT.

The rearrangement joins TRBV30 to TRBJ1-6, with D possibly TRBD1 on 6 matching bases. The CDR3 is 15 amino acids. V was pared by 2 bases and J by 13 bases, with 21 bases between. The V gene's germline CDR1 is GTSNPN and CDR2 SVGIG (reference sequence). CDR3 DNA: TGTGCCTGGAGTCATTCCGGGACACCGGTTTTGCCCCTCCACTTT. Translating gives CAWSHSGTPVLPLHF.

CDR3 sequence reads: CASSVVPGQGNSPLHF. CDR3 DNA sequence: TGTGCCAGCAGTGTTGTCCCCGGACAGGGGAATTCACCCCTCCACTTT. This sequence joins TRBV6-1 and TRBJ1-6; TRBD1 aligns across 9 bases. Trimming at V came to 4 bases and at J to 7 bases, leaving 8 bases not matched to a gene. The CDR3 is 16 residues long. Looked up from germline, CDR1 is MNHNS and CDR2 is SASEGT.

The rearrangement joins TRBV6-5 to TRBJ2-2, with D possibly matching TRBD1 (6 bases). V shed 5 bases and J shed 9 bases, with 19 bases lying between them. Germline assignment: CDR1 MNHEY and CDR2 SVGAGI. The CDR3 is 15 residues long. Here the CDR3 reads CASSNNLRQDRELFF. As DNA, the CDR3 is TGTGCCAGCAGTAATAACCTCAGACAGGACAGGGAGCTGTTTTTT.

The genes are TRBV27 and TRBJ1-4; 8 bases fit TRBD1. V dropped 8 bases and J dropped 9; count of bases not matched to a gene: 8. Germline CDR1 is MNHEY and CDR2 is SMNVEV (reference sequence). This CDR3 is built from 13 residues. The CDR3 spells CASLPQGAKKLFF. The CDR3 bases are TGTGCCAGCCTCCCCCAGGGGGCGAAAAAACTGTTTTTT.

This sequence joins TRBV15 and TRBJ1-3, with D perhaps TRBD1 (6 bases). Looked up from germline, CDR1 is LNHNV and CDR2 is YYDKDF (reference sequence). This CDR3 has 16 residues. V dropped 0 bases and J dropped 1 base, with 10 bases sitting between them. The CDR3 DNA reads as TGTGCCACCAGCAGAGACAGGGGCCCTTCTGGAAACACCATATATTTT. This sequence encodes CATSRDRGPSGNTIYF.

As regards this clone: At one end, the junction sequence differs from germline, possibly due to a read error. This chain links TRBV5-1 with TRBJ2-1, with 11 bases identical to TRBD2. This CDR3 is built from 17 residues. Germline-derived CDR1 and CDR2 are SGHRS and YFSETQ. The CDR3 region is CASSLGGLAGGRNEQFF. The CDR3 DNA reads as TGCGCCAGCAGTTTGGGGGGTCTAGCGGGAGGTAGGAATGAGCAGTTCTTC.

This sequence joins TRBV10-3 and TRBJ2-7; 7 bases align to TRBD1. V trimming: 9 bases; J trimming: 9 bases; junction bases outside the gene matches: 17. This CDR3 has 14 amino acids. The germline gives CDR1 ENHRY, CDR2 SYGVKD. The CDR3 DNA is TGTGCCATAGGGACGGGACAGAATATTTGGGGGCAGTACTTC. The encoded protein is CAIGTGQNIWGQYF.

V is TRBV19 and J is TRBJ2-5, with TRBD1 as a possible D gene (6 bases). The CDR3 runs to 14 residues. Trimming left V 4 bases short and J 1 base short, with 10 bases between. Germline V gene data show CDR1 as LNHDA and CDR2 as SQIVND (reference sequence). CDR3 sequence (DNA): TGTGCCAGTAGTAAAACAGGGCTCCAAGAGACCCAGTACTTC. It is translated as CASSKTGLQETQYF.